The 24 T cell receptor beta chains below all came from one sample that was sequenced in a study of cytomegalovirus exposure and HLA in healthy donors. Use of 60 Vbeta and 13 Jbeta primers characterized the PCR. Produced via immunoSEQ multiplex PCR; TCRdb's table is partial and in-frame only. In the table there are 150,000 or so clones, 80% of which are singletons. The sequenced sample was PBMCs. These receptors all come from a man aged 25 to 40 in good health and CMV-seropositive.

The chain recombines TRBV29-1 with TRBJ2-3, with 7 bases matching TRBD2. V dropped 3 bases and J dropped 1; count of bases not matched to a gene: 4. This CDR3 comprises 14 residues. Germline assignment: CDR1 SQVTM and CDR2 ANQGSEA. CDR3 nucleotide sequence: TGCAGCGTTGAGGGGGGGACCCGCACAGATACGCAGTATTTT. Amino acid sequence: CSVEGGTRTDTQYF.

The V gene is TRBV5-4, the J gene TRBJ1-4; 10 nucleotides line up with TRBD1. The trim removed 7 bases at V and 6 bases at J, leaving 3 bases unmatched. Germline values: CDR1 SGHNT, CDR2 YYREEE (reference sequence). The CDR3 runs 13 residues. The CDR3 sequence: CASSGTGDEKLFF. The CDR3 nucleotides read TGTGCCAGCTCTGGGACAGGGGATGAAAAACTGTTTTTT.

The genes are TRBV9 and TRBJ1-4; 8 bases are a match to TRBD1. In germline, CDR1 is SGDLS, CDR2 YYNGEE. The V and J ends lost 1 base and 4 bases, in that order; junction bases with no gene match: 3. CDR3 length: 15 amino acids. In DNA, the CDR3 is TGTGCCAGCAGCGTATCAGGGGGCTTTAATGAAAAACTGTTTTTT. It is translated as CASSVSGGFNEKLFF.

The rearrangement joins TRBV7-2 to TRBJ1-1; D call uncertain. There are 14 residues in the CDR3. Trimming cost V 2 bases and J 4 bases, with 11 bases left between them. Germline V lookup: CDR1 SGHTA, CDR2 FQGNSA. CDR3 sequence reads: CASSLQKGSTEAFF. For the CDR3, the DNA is TGTGCCAGCAGCTTACAGAAAGGGAGCACTGAAGCTTTCTTT.

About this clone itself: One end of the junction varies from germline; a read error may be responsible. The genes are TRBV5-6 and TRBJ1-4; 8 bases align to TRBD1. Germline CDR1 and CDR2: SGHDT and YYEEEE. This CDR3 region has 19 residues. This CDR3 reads CASSLRTLGPRTGIRRGVF. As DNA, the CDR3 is TGTGCCAGCAGCCTAAGAACACTAGGACCCAGGACAGGGATCCGCCGGGGTGTTTTT.

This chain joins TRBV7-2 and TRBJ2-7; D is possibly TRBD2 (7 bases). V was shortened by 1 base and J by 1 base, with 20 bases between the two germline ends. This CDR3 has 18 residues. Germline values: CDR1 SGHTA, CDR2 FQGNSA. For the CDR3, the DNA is TGTGCCAGCAGCTTAGGGGGGGGGCCAGCCACCCCTTCCTACGAGCAGTACTTC. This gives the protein CASSLGGGPATPSYEQYF.

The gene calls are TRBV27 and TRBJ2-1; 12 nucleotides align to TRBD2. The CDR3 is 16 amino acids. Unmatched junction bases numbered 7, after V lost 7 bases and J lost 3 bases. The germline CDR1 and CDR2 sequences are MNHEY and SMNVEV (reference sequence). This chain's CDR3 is CASKIGLAGRYNEQFF. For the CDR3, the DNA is TGTGCCAGCAAAATAGGACTAGCGGGACGCTACAATGAGCAGTTCTTC.

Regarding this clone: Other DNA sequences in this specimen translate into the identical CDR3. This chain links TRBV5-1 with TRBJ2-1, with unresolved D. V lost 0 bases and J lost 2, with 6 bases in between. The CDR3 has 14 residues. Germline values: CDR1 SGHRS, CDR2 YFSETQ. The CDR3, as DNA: TGCGCCAGCAGCTTGGAACAGACCTACAATGAGCAGTTCTTC. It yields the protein CASSLEQTYNEQFF.

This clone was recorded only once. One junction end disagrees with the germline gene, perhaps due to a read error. In nucleotides, the CDR3 is TGTGCCAGCGGCGTGGGGGCGTCAGATACGCAGTATTTT. Its protein product is CASGVGASDTQYF. The chain is built from TRBV9 and TRBJ2-3, with D tentatively TRBD1 (6 bases). The length of the CDR3 is 13 residues. Germline assignment: CDR1 SGDLS and CDR2 YYNGEE. Complete variable domain (other parts from reference TRBV9 and TRBJ2-3): DSGVTQTPKHLITATGQRVTLRCSPRSGDLSVYWYQQSLDQGLQFLIQYYNGEERAKGNILERFSAQQFPDLHSELNLSSLELGDSALYFCASGVGASDTQYFGPGTRLTVL.

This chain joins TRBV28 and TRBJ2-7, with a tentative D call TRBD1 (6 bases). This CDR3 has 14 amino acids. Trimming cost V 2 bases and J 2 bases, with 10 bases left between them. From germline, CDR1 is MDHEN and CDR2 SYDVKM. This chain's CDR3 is CASSLGGGPYEQYF. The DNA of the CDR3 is TGTGCCAGCAGTTTAGGGGGCGGTCCCTACGAGCAGTACTTC.

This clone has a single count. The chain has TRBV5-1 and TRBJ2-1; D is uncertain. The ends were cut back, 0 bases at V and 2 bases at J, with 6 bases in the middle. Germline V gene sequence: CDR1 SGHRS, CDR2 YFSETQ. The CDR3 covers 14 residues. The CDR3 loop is CASSLDTPYNEQFF. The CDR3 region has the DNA TGCGCCAGCAGCTTGGACACACCCTACAATGAGCAGTTCTTC.

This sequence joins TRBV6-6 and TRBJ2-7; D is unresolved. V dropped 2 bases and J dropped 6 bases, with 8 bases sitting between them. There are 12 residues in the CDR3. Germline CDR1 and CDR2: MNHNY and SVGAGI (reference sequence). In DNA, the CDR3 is TGTGCCAGCAGTTACCCTCGAGGCGAGCAGTACTTC. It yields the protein CASSYPRGEQYF.

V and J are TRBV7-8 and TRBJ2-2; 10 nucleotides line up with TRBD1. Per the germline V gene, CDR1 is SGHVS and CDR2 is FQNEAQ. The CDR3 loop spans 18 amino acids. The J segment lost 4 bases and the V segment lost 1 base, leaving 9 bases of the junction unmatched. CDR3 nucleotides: TGTGCCAGCAGCTTAGATCGAAGACAGGGGGCGATCACCGGGGAGCTGTTTTTT. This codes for CASSLDRRQGAITGELFF.

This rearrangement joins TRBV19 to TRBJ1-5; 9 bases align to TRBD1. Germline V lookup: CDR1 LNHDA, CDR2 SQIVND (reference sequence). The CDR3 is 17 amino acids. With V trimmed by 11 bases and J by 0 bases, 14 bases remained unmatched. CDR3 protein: CASHRGRLENSNQPQHF. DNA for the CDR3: TGTGCCTCGCACAGGGGGCGGCTTGAAAATAGCAATCAGCCCCAGCATTTT. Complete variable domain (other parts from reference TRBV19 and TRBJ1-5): DGGITQSPKYLFRKEGQNVTLSCEQNLNHDAMYWYRQDPGQGLRLIYYSQIVNDFQKGDIAEGYSVSREKKESFPLTVTSAQKNPTAFYLCASHRGRLENSNQPQHFGDGTRLSIL.

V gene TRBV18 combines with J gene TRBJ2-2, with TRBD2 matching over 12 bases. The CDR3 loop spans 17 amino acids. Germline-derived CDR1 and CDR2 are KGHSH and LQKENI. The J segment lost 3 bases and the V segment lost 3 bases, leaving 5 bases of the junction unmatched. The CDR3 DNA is TGTGCCAGCTCACCGGATCTAGCGGGAGGGGACACCGGGGAGCTGTTTTTT. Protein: CASSPDLAGGDTGELFF.

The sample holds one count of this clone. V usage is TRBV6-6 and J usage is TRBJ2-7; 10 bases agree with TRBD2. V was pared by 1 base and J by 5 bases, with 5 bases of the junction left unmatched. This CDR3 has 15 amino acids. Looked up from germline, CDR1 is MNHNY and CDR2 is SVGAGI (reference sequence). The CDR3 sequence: CASSYWASGSNEQYF. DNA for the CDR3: TGTGCCAGCAGTTACTGGGCTAGCGGGAGTAACGAGCAGTACTTC.

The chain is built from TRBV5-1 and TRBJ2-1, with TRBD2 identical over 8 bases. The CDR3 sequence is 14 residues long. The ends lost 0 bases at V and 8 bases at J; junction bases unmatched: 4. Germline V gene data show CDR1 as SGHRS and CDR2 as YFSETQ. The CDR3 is CASSLGPGGDEQFF. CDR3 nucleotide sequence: TGCGCCAGCAGCTTGGGCCCGGGGGGGGATGAGCAGTTCTTC.

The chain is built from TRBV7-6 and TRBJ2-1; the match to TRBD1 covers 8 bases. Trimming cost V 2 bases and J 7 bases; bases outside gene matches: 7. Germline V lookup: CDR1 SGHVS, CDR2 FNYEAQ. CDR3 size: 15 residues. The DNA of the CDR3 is TGTGCCAGCAGCTTAATGGCAGGGGGCGGGAATGAGCAGTTCTTC. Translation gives CASSLMAGGGNEQFF.

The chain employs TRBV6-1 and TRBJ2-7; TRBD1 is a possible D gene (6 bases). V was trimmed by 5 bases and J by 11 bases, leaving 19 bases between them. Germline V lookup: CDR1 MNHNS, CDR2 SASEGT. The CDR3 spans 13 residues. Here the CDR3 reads CASSPEVEGGEYF. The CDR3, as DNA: TGTGCCAGCAGTCCCGAGGTAGAAGGGGGAGAGTACTTC.

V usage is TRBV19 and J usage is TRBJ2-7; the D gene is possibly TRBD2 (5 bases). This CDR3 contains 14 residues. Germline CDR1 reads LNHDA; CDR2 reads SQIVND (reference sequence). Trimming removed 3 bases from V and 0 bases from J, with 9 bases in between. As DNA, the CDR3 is TGTGCCAGTAGTATGGTAGCGAGCTCCTACGAGCAGTACTTC. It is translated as CASSMVASSYEQYF.

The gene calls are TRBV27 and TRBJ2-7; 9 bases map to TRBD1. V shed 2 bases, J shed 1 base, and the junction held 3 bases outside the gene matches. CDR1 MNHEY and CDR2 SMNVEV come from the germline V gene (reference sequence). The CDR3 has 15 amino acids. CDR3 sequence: CASSLEGTGSYEQYF. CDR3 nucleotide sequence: TGTGCCAGCAGTTTAGAAGGGACAGGGTCCTACGAGCAGTACTTC.

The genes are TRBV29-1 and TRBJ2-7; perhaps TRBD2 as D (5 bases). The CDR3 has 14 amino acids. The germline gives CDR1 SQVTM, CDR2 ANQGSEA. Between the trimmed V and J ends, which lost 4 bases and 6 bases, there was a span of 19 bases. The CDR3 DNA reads TGCAGCGTTGCCTCGCCGCGGGTCGGTTTCGAGCAGTACTTC. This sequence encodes CSVASPRVGFEQYF.

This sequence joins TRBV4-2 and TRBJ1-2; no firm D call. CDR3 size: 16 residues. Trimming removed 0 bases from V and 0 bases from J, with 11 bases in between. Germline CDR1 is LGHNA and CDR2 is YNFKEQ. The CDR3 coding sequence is TGTGCCAGCAGCCAAGATAGTTGGAGTTCTAACTATGGCTACACCTTC. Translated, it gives CASSQDSWSSNYGYTF.

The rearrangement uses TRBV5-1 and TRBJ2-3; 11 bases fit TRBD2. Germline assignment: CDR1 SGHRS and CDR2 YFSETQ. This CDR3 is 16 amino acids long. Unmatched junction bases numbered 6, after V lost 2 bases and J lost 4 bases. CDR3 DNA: TGCGCCAGCAGCTTAGCACTAGCGGGAGAAGCAGATACGCAGTATTTT. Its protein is CASSLALAGEADTQYF. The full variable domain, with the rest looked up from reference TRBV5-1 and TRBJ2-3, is KAGVTQTPRYLIKTRGQQVTLSCSPISGHRSVSWYQQTPGQGLQFLFEYFSETQRNKGNFPGRFSGRQFSNSRSEMNVSTLELGDSALYLCASSLALAGEADTQYFGPGTRLTVL.